This TCR beta chain derives from a study of shared clonotypes between healthy human individuals. Broader study findings: Owing to a small donor count, the genetic and exposure-history diversity represented was limited.

CDR3 length: 14 amino acids. V was pared by 2 bases and J by 7 bases, with 16 bases between. CDR1 SQVTM and CDR2 ANQGSEA come from the germline V gene. PCR replicates from unsorted PBMC used approximately 0.3 ug DNA, and this amount was roughly 32,000 T cell genomes. In the original workflow: Junction-only sequences without quality scores were provided by ImmunoSEQ, so filtering was different. The table came from immunoSEQ multiplex PCR; TCRdb's copy has only in-frame clones and leaves some out. Clonal size and the V and J genes are those of that table, whereas D and trimming came from the DNA. The table has under 600,000 clones, roughly four fifths seen once. With respect to this clone: What it recognizes is unknown.

The sample consisted of PBMCs. This receptor was taken from a woman in her thirties or forties in good health. Some clones in this sample may be carry-over from other donors' samples. The rearrangement uses TRBV29-1 and TRBJ2-3; D possibly matches TRBD1 or TRBD2 (5 bases each). CDR3 loop: CSVETGIRTNTQYF. For the CDR3, the DNA is TGCAGCGTTGAAACCGGGATTAGGACAAATACGCAGTATTTT.